The 10 T cell receptor beta chains in this list originate from one sample, sequenced in a study of shared clonotypes between healthy human individuals. Sequencing was performed with immunoSEQ multiplex PCR; in TCRdb, only in-frame clones are kept and a portion is missing. The data show 2 million to 2.5 million clones, around 92% seen once. Sequenced sample: naive CD4+ T cells from PBMCs. Sample subset: CD45RA+ positively selected. The receptors stem from a man between 18 and 29 years old in good health. Some clones in this sample may be carry-over from other donors' samples.

This clone came up once. At one end the junction does not follow the germline gene, possibly because of a read error. V is TRBV11-3 and J is TRBJ2-1; D ambiguous. The germline V gene encodes CDR1 SGHNT and CDR2 YENEEA. The CDR3 spans 13 residues. For the CDR3, the DNA is TGTGCCAGCAGCCAGGCCTCCCACAATGAGCAGTTCTTC. Residues: CASSQASHNEQFF.

J is TRBJ2-7 and V is TRBV30, with 12 bases lining up with TRBD1. The CDR3 runs 15 residues. V lost 2 bases to trimming and J lost 1 base; unmatched junction nucleotides: 3. Per the germline V gene, CDR1 is GTSNPN and CDR2 is SVGIG (reference sequence). CDR3 loop: CAWSWGQGASYEQYF. In DNA, the CDR3 is TGTGCCTGGAGTTGGGGACAGGGGGCTTCCTACGAGCAGTACTTC.

This chain uses TRBV27 with TRBJ2-7; TRBD1 matches at 10 bases. The CDR3 is made up of 15 amino acids. CDR1 MNHEY and CDR2 SMNVEV come from the germline V gene (reference sequence). The junction had 7 bases not matched to a gene; V was cut back by 5 bases and J by 3 bases. CDR3 loop: CASSARTGGLYEQYF. In nucleotides, the CDR3 is TGTGCCAGCAGTGCCCGGACAGGGGGTCTCTACGAGCAGTACTTC.

J is TRBJ2-1 and V is TRBV14, with a tentative D call TRBD2 (5 bases). Trimming shortened V by 1 base and J by 4 bases, and 11 bases separated the two germline ends. CDR1 is SGHDN and CDR2 is FVKESK in the germline V gene. This CDR3 is built from 15 residues. CDR3: CASSQARGSYNEQFF. CDR3 sequence (DNA): TGTGCCAGCAGCCAAGCCCGGGGTTCATACAATGAGCAGTTCTTC.

The table lists this clone with a count of one. The chain joins TRBV19 to TRBJ2-5, with D possibly matching TRBD1 (6 bases). V lost 5 bases and J 5 bases, leaving 15 bases between the germline ends. This CDR3 is built from 14 residues. Germline V gene sequence: CDR1 LNHDA, CDR2 SQIVND (reference sequence). CDR3 sequence (DNA): TGTGCCAGTAGTCCGCTTACAGGGTTTGAGACCCAGTACTTC. As protein: CASSPLTGFETQYF.

The chain employs TRBV5-5 and TRBJ2-6; D remains ambiguous. CDR3 length equals 16 residues. Germline V gene lookup returns CDR1 SGHKS and CDR2 YYEKEE (reference sequence). Trimming removed 1 base at V and 1 base at J, with 9 bases between. The CDR3 spells CASSLQPSSGANVLTF. CDR3 in DNA: TGTGCCAGCAGCTTGCAACCTTCTTCTGGGGCCAACGTCCTGACTTTC.

This clone appeared once. The chain uses TRBV6-1 and TRBJ1-2, with D tentatively TRBD1 (6 bases). Trimming took 1 base from V and 7 from J, leaving 13 bases between them. The CDR3 totals 14 residues. The germline V gene encodes CDR1 MNHNS and CDR2 SASEGT. CDR3 region: CASSEGRAGVGYTF. For the CDR3, the DNA is TGTGCCAGCAGTGAAGGGAGGGCAGGGGTTGGCTACACCTTC.

About this clone: Distinct nucleotide sequences in the sample also encode this CDR3. This chain uses TRBV5-6 with TRBJ1-2, with D perhaps TRBD1 (5 bases). The CDR3 has 14 residues. V dropped 5 bases and J dropped 4 bases, with 15 bases sitting between them. CDR1 SGHDT and CDR2 YYEEEE come from the germline V gene. Here the CDR3 reads CASSLVGRGYGYTF. Written as DNA, the CDR3 is TGTGCCAGCAGTCTGGTGGGGAGGGGCTATGGCTACACCTTC. The entire variable domain, with the rest obtained from reference TRBV5-6 and TRBJ1-2, is as follows: DAGVTQSPTHLIKTRGQQVTLRCSPKSGHDTVSWYQQALGQGPQFIFQYYEEEERQRGNFPDRFSGHQFPNYSSELNVNALLLGDSALYLCASSLVGRGYGYTFGSGTRLTVV.

The rearrangement links TRBV4-2 to TRBJ2-2, with 10 nucleotides matching TRBD2. This CDR3 has 16 amino acids. J lost 2 bases, V lost 5 bases, and 5 bases had no gene match. Looked up from germline, CDR1 is LGHNA and CDR2 is YNFKEQ. Here the CDR3 DNA reads TGTGCCAGCAGCAAAGCGGGAGGGCCTAACACCGGGGAGCTGTTTTTT. Translating gives CASSKAGGPNTGELFF.

V is TRBV4-1 and J is TRBJ2-5; D may be TRBD2 (7 bases). V dropped 1 base and J dropped 4 bases, with 16 bases sitting between them. Germline CDR1 is MGHRA and CDR2 is YSYEKL. The CDR3 runs 16 residues. The CDR3 reads CASSQGGLAGAETQYF. CDR3 DNA sequence: TGCGCCAGCAGCCAAGGTGGATTGGCGGGGGCAGAGACCCAGTACTTC.